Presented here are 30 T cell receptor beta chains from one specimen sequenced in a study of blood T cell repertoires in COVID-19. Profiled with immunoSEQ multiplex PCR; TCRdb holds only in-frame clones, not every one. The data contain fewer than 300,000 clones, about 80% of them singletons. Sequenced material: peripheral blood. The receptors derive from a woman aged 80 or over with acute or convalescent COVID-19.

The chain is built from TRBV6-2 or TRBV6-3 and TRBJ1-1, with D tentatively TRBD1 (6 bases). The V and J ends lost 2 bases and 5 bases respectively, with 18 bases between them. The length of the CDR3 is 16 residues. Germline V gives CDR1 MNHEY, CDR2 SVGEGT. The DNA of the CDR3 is TGTGCCAGCAGTTACCGCAGGGGCCATCTCGGTACTGAAGCTTTCTTT. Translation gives CASSYRRGHLGTEAFF.

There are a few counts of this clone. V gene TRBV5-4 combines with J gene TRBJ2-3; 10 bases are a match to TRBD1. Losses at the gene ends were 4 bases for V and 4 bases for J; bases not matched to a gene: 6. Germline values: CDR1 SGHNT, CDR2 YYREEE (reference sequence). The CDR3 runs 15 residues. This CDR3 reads CASSVTGGKADTQYF. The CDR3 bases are TGTGCCAGCAGCGTGACAGGGGGCAAGGCAGATACGCAGTATTTT.

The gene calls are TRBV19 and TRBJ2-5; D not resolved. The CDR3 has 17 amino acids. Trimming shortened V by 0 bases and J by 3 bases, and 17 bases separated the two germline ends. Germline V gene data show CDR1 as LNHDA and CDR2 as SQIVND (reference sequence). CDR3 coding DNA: TGTGCCAGTAGTATAGACCGCGGATCAACAACCAAAGAGACCCAGTACTTC. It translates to CASSIDRGSTTKETQYF.

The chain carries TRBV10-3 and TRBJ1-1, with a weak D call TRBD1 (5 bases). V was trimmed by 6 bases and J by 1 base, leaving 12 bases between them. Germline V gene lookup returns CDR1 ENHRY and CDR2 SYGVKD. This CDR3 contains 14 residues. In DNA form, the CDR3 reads TGTGCCATCAGAGCCGCGGGGCAGAACACTGAAGCTTTCTTT. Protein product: CAIRAAGQNTEAFF.

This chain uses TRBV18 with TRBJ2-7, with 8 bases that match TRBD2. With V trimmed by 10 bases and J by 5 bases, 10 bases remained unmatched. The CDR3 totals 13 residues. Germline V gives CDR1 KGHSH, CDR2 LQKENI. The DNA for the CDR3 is TGTGCCACCAACCACGGGGGGGCCGACGAGCAGTACTTC. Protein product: CATNHGGADEQYF.

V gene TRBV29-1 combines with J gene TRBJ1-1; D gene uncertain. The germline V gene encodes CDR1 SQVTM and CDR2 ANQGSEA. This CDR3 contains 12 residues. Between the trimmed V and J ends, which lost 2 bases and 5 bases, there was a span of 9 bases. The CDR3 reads CSVERRGTEAFF. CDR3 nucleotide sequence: TGCAGCGTTGAAAGGCGAGGGACTGAAGCTTTCTTT.

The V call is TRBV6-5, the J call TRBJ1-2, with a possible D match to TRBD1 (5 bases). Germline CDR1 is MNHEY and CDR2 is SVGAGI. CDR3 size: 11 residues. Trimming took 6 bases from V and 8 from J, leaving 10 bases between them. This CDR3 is CASSPGGGYTF. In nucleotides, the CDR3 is TGTGCCAGCAGCCCCGGGGGGGGCTACACCTTC.

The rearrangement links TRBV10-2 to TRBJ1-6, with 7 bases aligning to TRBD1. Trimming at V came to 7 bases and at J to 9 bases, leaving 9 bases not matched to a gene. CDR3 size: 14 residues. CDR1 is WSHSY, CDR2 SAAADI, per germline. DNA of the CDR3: TGCGCCAGCACCCCGGGGACAGCACTTTCACCCCTCCACTTT. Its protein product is CASTPGTALSPLHF.

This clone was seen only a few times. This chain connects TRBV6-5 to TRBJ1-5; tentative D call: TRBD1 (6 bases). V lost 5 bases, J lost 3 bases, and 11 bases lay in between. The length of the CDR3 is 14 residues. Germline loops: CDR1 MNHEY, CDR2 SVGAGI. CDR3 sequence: CASSLGQLNQPQHF. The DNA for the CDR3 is TGTGCCAGCAGTCTGGGACAACTCAATCAGCCCCAGCATTTT.

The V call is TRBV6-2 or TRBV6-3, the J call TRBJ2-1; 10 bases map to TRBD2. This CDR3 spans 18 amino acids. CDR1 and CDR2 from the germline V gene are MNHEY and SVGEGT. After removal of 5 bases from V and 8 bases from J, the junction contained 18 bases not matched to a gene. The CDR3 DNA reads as TGTGCCAGCAGTCAAGGGGAAGGGGGTAGCGGGAGGTGGCATGAGCAGTTCTTC. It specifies CASSQGEGGSGRWHEQFF.

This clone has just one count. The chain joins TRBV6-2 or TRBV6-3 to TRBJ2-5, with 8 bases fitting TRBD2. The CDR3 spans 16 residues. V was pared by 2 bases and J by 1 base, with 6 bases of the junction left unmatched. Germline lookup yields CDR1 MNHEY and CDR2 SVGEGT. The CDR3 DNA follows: TGTGCCAGCAGTTACGTTGCGGGAGGATCCCAAGAGACCCAGTACTTC. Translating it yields CASSYVAGGSQETQYF.

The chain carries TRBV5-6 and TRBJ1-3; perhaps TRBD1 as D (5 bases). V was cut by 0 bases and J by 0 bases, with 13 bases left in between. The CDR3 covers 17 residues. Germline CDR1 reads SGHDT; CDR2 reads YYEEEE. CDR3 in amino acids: CASSLDAGRTSGNTIYF. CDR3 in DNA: TGTGCCAGCAGCTTGGATGCGGGACGGACCTCTGGAAACACCATATATTTT.

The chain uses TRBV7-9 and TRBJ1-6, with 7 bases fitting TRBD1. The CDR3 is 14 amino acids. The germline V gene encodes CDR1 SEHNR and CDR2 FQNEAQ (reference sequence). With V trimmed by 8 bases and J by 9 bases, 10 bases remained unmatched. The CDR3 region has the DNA TGTGCCAGCGCTGCCGGACAGGTCACTTCACCCCTCCACTTT. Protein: CASAAGQVTSPLHF.

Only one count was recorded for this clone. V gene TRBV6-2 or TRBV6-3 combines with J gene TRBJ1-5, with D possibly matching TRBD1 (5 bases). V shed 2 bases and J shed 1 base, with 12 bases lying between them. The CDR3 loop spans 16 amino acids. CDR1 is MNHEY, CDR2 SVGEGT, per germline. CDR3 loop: CASSYVQGVSNQPQHF. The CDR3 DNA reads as TGTGCCAGCAGTTACGTCCAGGGTGTGAGCAATCAGCCCCAGCATTTT.

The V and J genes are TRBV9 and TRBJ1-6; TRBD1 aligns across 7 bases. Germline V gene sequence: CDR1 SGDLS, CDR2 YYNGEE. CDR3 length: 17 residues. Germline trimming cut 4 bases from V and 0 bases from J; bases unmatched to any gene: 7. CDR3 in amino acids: CASSNGTAYSYNSPLHF. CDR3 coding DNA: TGTGCCAGCAGCAACGGGACAGCATACTCCTATAATTCACCCCTCCACTTT.

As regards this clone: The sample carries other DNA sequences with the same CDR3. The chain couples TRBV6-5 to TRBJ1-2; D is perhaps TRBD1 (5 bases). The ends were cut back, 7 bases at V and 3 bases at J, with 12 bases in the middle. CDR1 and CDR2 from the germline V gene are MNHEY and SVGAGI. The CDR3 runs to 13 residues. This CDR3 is CASNPGGDYGYTF. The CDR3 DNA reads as TGTGCCAGCAACCCCGGGGGAGACTATGGCTACACCTTC.

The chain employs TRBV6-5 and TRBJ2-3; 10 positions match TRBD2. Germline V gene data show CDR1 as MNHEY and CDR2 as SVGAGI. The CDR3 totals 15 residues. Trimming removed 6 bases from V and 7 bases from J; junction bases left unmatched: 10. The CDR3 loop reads CASSSGGTSVYTQYF. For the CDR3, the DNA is TGTGCCAGCAGCTCCGGAGGGACTAGCGTATATACGCAGTATTTT.

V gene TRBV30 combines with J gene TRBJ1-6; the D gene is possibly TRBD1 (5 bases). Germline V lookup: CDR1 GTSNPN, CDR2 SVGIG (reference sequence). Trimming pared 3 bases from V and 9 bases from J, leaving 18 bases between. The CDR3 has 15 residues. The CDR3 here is CAWRNWGGDRSPLHF. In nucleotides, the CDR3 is TGTGCCTGGAGAAACTGGGGGGGGGATCGTTCACCCCTCCACTTT.

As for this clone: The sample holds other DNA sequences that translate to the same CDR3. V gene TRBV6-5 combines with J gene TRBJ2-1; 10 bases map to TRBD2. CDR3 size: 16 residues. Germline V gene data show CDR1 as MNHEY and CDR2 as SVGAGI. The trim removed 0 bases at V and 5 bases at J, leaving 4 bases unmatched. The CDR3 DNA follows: TGTGCCAGCAGTTACTCGAATAGCGGGAGGAACAATGAGCAGTTCTTC. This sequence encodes CASSYSNSGRNNEQFF.

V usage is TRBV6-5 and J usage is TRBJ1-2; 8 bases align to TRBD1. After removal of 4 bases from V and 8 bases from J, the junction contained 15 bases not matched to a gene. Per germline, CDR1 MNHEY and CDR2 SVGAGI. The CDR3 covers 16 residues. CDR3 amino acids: CASSFNRALQGGGYTF. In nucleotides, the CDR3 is TGTGCCAGCAGTTTTAATCGCGCCCTACAGGGGGGCGGCTACACCTTC.

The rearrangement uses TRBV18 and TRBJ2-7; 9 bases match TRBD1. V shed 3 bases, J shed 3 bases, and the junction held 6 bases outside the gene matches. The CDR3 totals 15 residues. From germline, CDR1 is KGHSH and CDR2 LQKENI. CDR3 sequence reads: CASSPVGQGFYEQYF. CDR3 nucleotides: TGTGCCAGCTCACCCGTGGGACAGGGTTTCTACGAGCAGTACTTC.

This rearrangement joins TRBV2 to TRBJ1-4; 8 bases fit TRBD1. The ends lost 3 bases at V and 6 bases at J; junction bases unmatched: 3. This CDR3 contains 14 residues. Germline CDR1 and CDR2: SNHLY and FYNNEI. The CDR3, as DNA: TGTGCCAGCAGTGATAGGACAGGGTATGAAAAACTGTTTTTT. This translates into CASSDRTGYEKLFF.

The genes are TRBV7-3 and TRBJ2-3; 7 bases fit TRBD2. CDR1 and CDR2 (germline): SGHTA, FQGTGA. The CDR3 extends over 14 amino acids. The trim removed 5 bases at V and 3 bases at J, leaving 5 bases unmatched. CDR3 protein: CASSPGLVTDTQYF. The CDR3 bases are TGTGCCAGCAGCCCAGGACTAGTGACAGATACGCAGTATTTT.

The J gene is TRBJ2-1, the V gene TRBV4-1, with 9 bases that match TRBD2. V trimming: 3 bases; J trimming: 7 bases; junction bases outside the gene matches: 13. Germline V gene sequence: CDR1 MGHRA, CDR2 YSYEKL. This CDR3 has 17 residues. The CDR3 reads CASSHGLAYGRMNEQFF. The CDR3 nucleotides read TGCGCCAGCAGCCACGGACTAGCGTATGGCCGAATGAATGAGCAGTTCTTC.

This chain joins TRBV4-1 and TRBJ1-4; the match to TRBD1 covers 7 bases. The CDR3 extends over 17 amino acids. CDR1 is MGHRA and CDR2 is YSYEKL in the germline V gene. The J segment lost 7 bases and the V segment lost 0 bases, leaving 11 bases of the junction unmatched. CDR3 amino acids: CASSQDPQGMSGEKLFF. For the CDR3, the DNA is TGCGCCAGCAGCCAAGACCCACAGGGGATGTCGGGTGAAAAACTGTTTTTT.

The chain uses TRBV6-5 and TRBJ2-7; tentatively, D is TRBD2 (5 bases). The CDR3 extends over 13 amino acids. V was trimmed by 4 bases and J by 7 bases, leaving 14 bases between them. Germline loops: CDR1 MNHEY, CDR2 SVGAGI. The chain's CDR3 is CASSSQHRGEQYF. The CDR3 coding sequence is TGTGCCAGCAGTTCCCAACACCGCGGGGAGCAGTACTTC.

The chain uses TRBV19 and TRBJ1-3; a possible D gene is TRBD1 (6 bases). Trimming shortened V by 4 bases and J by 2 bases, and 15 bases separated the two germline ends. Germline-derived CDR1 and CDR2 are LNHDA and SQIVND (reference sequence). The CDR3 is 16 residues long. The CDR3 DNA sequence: TGTGCCAGTAGTACCCAAAACAGGGCTGCTGGAAACACCATATATTTT. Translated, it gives CASSTQNRAAGNTIYF.

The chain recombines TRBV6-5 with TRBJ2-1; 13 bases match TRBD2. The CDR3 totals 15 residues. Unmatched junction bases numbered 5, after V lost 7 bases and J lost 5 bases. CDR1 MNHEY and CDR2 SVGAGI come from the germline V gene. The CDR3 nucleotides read TGTGCCAGCATCCTACTAGCGGGAGGGAACAATGAGCAGTTCTTC. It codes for CASILLAGGNNEQFF.

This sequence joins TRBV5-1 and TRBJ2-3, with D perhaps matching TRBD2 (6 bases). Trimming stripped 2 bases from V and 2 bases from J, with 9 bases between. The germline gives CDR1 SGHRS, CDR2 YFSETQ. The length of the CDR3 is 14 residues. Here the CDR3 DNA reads TGCGCCAGCAGCTTTGGGGACTCCACAGATACGCAGTATTTT. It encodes CASSFGDSTDTQYF.

In nucleotides, the CDR3 is TGCGCCAGCAGCTCGGTACAGACAGGGGGCGAAGCTTTCTTT. Amino acids: CASSSVQTGGEAFF. The chain is built from TRBV5-1 and TRBJ1-1; 10 bases agree with TRBD1. V was pared by 3 bases and J by 8 bases, with 7 bases of the junction left unmatched. Germline CDR1 and CDR2: SGHRS and YFSETQ. This CDR3 region has 14 residues.